Presented here are 29 T cell receptor beta chains from one specimen sequenced in a study of human T cells and chemical hapten exposure. As to treatment: therapeutic diphenylcyclopropenone sensitization with weekly scalp DPC. Each cDNA molecule in the library carried unique molecular identifiers. TCRdb re-derived calls from the reads in MiXCR, one entry per CDR3 protein. The sample carries several thousand distinct CDR3 sequences, around 48% recorded once. The sample in question was whole blood, obtained before DPC sensitization or 2, 6, or about 24 weeks after (not recorded which). The receptors come from an adult with alopecia areata. Some clones in this sample may be carry-over from other donors' samples. This table probably holds off-target reads from a library built for another chain.

The V gene is TRBV19, the J gene TRBJ2-7; D is unresolved. Germline V gives CDR1 LNHDA, CDR2 SQIVND (reference sequence). The CDR3 runs to 12 residues. Trimming left V 5 bases short and J 0 bases short, with 5 bases between. CDR3 coding DNA: TGTGCCAGTAGTTCAGCCTCCTACGAGCAGTACTTC. It encodes CASSSASYEQYF. Filled out from reference TRBV19 and TRBJ2-7, the complete variable domain reads DGGITQSPKYLFRKEGQNVTLSCEQNLNHDAMYWYRQDPGQGLRLIYYSQIVNDFQKGDIAEGYSVSREKKESFPLTVTSAQKNPTAFYLCASSSASYEQYFGPGTRLTVT.

This clonotype was observed a handful of times. V is TRBV6-6 and J is TRBJ2-1, with unresolved D. From germline, CDR1 is MNHNY and CDR2 SVGAGI (reference sequence). CDR3 size: 15 residues. The V end was cut by 2 bases, the J end by 0 bases, with 8 bases between. The CDR3 reads CASSYSQSSYNEQFF. CDR3 sequence (DNA): TGTGCCAGCAGTTACAGTCAGAGCTCCTACAATGAGCAGTTCTTC.

This clonotype occurred a few times. The chain carries TRBV7-9 and TRBJ2-1; 12 nucleotides line up with TRBD1. The CDR3 length is 14 residues. J gave up 5 bases and V 8 bases, and 4 bases lay outside the gene matches. Germline V gene lookup returns CDR1 SEHNR and CDR2 FQNEAQ (reference sequence). The CDR3 DNA follows: TGTGCCAGCGGGACAGGGGGCCGCAACAATGAGCAGTTCTTC. Translated: CASGTGGRNNEQFF.

J is TRBJ2-5 and V is TRBV2; the match to TRBD2 covers 8 bases. This CDR3 is 13 amino acids long. V lost 4 bases to trimming and J lost 5 bases; unmatched junction nucleotides: 3. Germline V CDR1 and CDR2: SNHLY, FYNNEI. The CDR3 spells CASSGLAMETQYF. The CDR3 DNA sequence: TGTGCCAGCAGTGGACTAGCGATGGAGACCCAGTACTTC.

The chain recombines TRBV25-1 with TRBJ2-7; D is unclear. Trimming pared 8 bases from V and 5 bases from J, leaving 10 bases between. The germline V gene encodes CDR1 MGHDK and CDR2 SYGVNS. This CDR3 has 11 residues. CDR3 in amino acids: CASRLGNEQYF. The CDR3 nucleotides are TGTGCCAGCCGCTTAGGGAACGAGCAGTACTTC.

This clonotype was seen a handful of times. The J gene is TRBJ2-7, the V gene TRBV28, with TRBD2 as a possible D gene (5 bases). The CDR3 is made up of 15 amino acids. CDR1 and CDR2 from the germline V gene are MDHEN and SYDVKM. Trimming removed 5 bases at V and 5 bases at J, with 19 bases between. DNA for the CDR3: TGTGCCAGCAGTCCAAACTCCCCACCGGAGGACGAGCAGTACTTC. Translated: CASSPNSPPEDEQYF.

V gene TRBV5-1 combines with J gene TRBJ2-7; 8 bases map to TRBD2. This CDR3 is built from 15 residues. Germline V gene data show CDR1 as SGHRS and CDR2 as YFSETQ. J was trimmed by 3 bases and V by 4 bases; bases with no gene match: 9. In DNA, the CDR3 is TGCGCCAGCAGCCCCCCCTCGGGGGGGCACTACGAGCAGTACTTC. It encodes CASSPPSGGHYEQYF. The whole variable domain, filled in from reference TRBV5-1 and TRBJ2-7, reads KAGVTQTPRYLIKTRGQQVTLSCSPISGHRSVSWYQQTPGQGLQFLFEYFSETQRNKGNFPGRFSGRQFSNSRSEMNVSTLELGDSALYLCASSPPSGGHYEQYFGPGTRLTVT.

In its sample, this clonotype was seen a few times. The V gene is TRBV6-5, the J gene TRBJ2-7, with D tentatively TRBD1 (5 bases). Germline values: CDR1 MNHEY, CDR2 SVGAGI. The CDR3 loop spans 15 amino acids. The ends were cut back, 4 bases at V and 0 bases at J, with 13 bases in the middle. CDR3 sequence (DNA): TGTGCCAGCAGTTCCACTGGGGCGGTCTCCTACGAGCAGTACTTC. Protein product: CASSSTGAVSYEQYF.

The rearrangement links TRBV7-9 to TRBJ2-2, with D perhaps matching TRBD1 (5 bases). Germline loops: CDR1 SEHNR, CDR2 FQNEAQ (reference sequence). V lost 8 bases, J lost 6 bases, and 13 bases lay in between. CDR3 length: 13 residues. DNA of the CDR3: TGTGCCAGCGAAAGGGGAAGCCCCGGGGAGCTGTTTTTT. It translates to CASERGSPGELFF.

In its sample, this clonotype was seen a few times. This rearrangement joins TRBV7-9 to TRBJ2-2; 10 nucleotides line up with TRBD1. The CDR3 is made up of 16 amino acids. Germline trimming cut 3 bases from V and 2 bases from J; bases unmatched to any gene: 3. Per the germline V gene, CDR1 is SEHNR and CDR2 is FQNEAQ (reference sequence). Here the CDR3 reads CASSFDRGLNTGELFF. In nucleotides, the CDR3 is TGTGCCAGCAGCTTCGACAGGGGGCTTAACACCGGGGAGCTGTTTTTT.

The chain links TRBV28 to TRBJ2-5; 7 bases are shared with TRBD2. Germline CDR1 is MDHEN and CDR2 is SYDVKM. The CDR3 contains 15 residues. V gave up 11 bases and J gave up 5 bases; unmatched junction bases: 17. For the CDR3, the DNA is TGTGCCTGCAACCCCCGGCGGGAGCAACAGGAGACCCAGTACTTC. This translates into CACNPRREQQETQYF. The entire variable domain, with the rest obtained from reference TRBV28 and TRBJ2-5, is as follows: DVKVTQSSRYLVKRTGEKVFLECVQDMDHENMFWYRQDPGLGLRLIYFSYDVKMKEKGDIPEGYSVSREKKERFSLILESASTNQTSMYLCACNPRREQQETQYFGPGTRLLVL.

The chain uses TRBV6-2 or TRBV6-3 and TRBJ2-1; 14 bases agree with TRBD2. This CDR3 is built from 16 residues. The J segment lost 8 bases and the V segment lost 2 bases, leaving 5 bases of the junction unmatched. The germline V gene has CDR1 MNHEY and CDR2 SVGEGT. Here the CDR3 reads CASSYGTSGSRHEQFF. As DNA, the CDR3 is TGTGCCAGCAGTTACGGGACTAGCGGGAGCCGGCATGAGCAGTTCTTC.

In its sample, this clonotype was seen once. The chain combines TRBV5-1 with TRBJ2-3; D is ambiguous. CDR3 length: 13 residues. Germline CDR1 SGHRS, CDR2 YFSETQ. Trimming left V 2 bases short and J 2 bases short, with 6 bases between. CDR3: CASSFTVTDTQYF. The CDR3, as DNA: TGCGCCAGCAGCTTCACTGTCACAGATACGCAGTATTTT.

The chain is built from TRBV10-2 and TRBJ2-2; 11 nucleotides line up with TRBD2. In germline, CDR1 is WSHSY, CDR2 SAAADI. V was clipped by 4 bases and J by 4 bases; unmatched bases: 2. This CDR3 region has 15 residues. CDR3 bases: TGCGCCAGCAGTGTAGCGGGGGGGTTCACCGGGGAGCTGTTTTTT. It is translated as CASSVAGGFTGELFF.

The chain is built from TRBV12-3 or TRBV12-4 and TRBJ2-2, with unresolved D. Trimming cost V 4 bases and J 4 bases, with 16 bases left between them. The CDR3 is 16 amino acids. CDR3 sequence: CASSSLTRPITGELFF. The CDR3 nucleotides read TGTGCCAGCAGTTCGCTCACAAGACCAATCACCGGGGAGCTGTTTTTT.

J is TRBJ2-3 and V is TRBV5-4; 7 bases fit TRBD1. V lost 1 base to trimming and J lost 0 bases; unmatched junction nucleotides: 2. In germline, CDR1 is SGHNT, CDR2 YYREEE (reference sequence). This CDR3 is built from 15 residues. CDR3 DNA sequence: TGTGCCAGCAGCTTGAAGACAGGGAGCACAGATACGCAGTATTTT. Its translation: CASSLKTGSTDTQYF.

The chain joins TRBV2 to TRBJ2-1, with TRBD1 matching 8 bases. The length of the CDR3 is 15 residues. V shed 2 bases and J 7 bases; nucleotides not matched to a gene: 7. Germline loops: CDR1 SNHLY, CDR2 FYNNEI. In nucleotides, the CDR3 is TGTGCCAGCAGTGAATATAGGACAGGGAGTAATGAGCAGTTCTTC. Amino acid sequence: CASSEYRTGSNEQFF.

This clonotype was observed a single time. This chain uses TRBV18 with TRBJ2-6; possibly TRBD2 for D (5 bases). The germline gives CDR1 KGHSH, CDR2 LQKENI. Between the trimmed V and J ends, which lost 3 bases and 4 bases, there was a span of 13 bases. This CDR3 has 16 residues. Here the CDR3 reads CASSPLDSAGANVLTF. The CDR3 DNA reads TGTGCCAGCTCACCCCTGGACTCCGCCGGGGCCAACGTCCTGACTTTC.

This clonotype was seen more than once but under ten times. The chain uses TRBV20-1 and TRBJ2-7; D not resolved. The length of the CDR3 is 11 residues. V dropped 2 bases and J dropped 3 bases, with 5 bases sitting between them. Germline-derived CDR1 and CDR2 are DFQATT and SNEGSKA (reference sequence). The CDR3 loop reads CSARYHYEQYF. In DNA form, the CDR3 reads TGCAGTGCTAGATACCACTACGAGCAGTACTTC.

This chain uses TRBV5-1 with TRBJ2-3, with D perhaps matching TRBD1 or TRBD2 (5 bases each). This CDR3 region has 15 residues. Germline CDR1 is SGHRS and CDR2 is YFSETQ. V lost 3 bases to trimming and J lost 2 bases, with 13 bases between them. The CDR3 nucleotides are TGCGCCAGCAGCTCCGAGGGGCTGTACACAGATACGCAGTATTTT. Protein sequence: CASSSEGLYTDTQYF.

The chain has TRBV7-6 and TRBJ2-7; TRBD1 is a possible D gene (6 bases). Germline V gene sequence: CDR1 SGHVS, CDR2 FNYEAQ. The CDR3 is 13 residues long. V was shortened by 0 bases and J by 6 bases, with 9 bases between the two germline ends. The CDR3 region is CASSLALGAEQYF. The CDR3 DNA reads as TGTGCCAGCAGCTTAGCTCTGGGGGCCGAGCAGTACTTC.

The chain employs TRBV12-3 or TRBV12-4 and TRBJ2-3; TRBD1 aligns across 8 bases. V was pared by 6 bases and J by 5 bases, with 10 bases of the junction left unmatched. The CDR3 runs to 15 residues. The CDR3 here is CASSLDRASGDTQYF. The CDR3 coding sequence is TGTGCCAGCAGCCTGGACAGGGCGTCAGGAGATACGCAGTATTTT.

The chain uses TRBV10-2 and TRBJ2-3; perhaps D is TRBD1 or TRBD2 (5 bases each). CDR3 length equals 14 residues. Deletions cut 0 bases from V and 3 bases from J, with 7 bases between. In germline, CDR1 is WSHSY, CDR2 SAAADI. CDR3 loop: CASSESRGTDTQYF. CDR3 bases: TGCGCCAGCAGTGAGTCGAGGGGTACAGATACGCAGTATTTT.

The chain carries TRBV27 and TRBJ2-7, with D possibly being TRBD2 (5 bases). This CDR3 is built from 14 residues. Germline CDR1 and CDR2: MNHEY and SMNVEV (reference sequence). With 3 bases removed from V and 4 bases from J, the gap between germline ends came to 13 bases. This CDR3 is CASSFLVGGYEQYF. In DNA, the CDR3 is TGTGCCAGCAGTTTCTTGGTCGGAGGATACGAGCAGTACTTC.

The table lists this clonotype with a few counts. This chain links TRBV6-2 or TRBV6-3 with TRBJ2-2; 9 bases map to TRBD1. Per germline, CDR1 MNHEY and CDR2 SVGEGT. Germline trimming cut 7 bases from V and 5 bases from J; bases unmatched to any gene: 11. The CDR3 covers 16 residues. The DNA for the CDR3 is TGTGCCAGCACCCCACCGAACAGGGGGCTTACCGGGGAGCTGTTTTTT. Translating it yields CASTPPNRGLTGELFF.

The chain uses TRBV7-2 and TRBJ2-3; D possibly uses TRBD1 or TRBD2 (6 bases each). V was trimmed by 0 bases and J by 14 bases, leaving 15 bases between them. Germline CDR1 reads SGHTA; CDR2 reads FQGNSA. This CDR3 spans 13 amino acids. The CDR3 sequence is CASSLATGAPSYF. CDR3 DNA sequence: TGTGCCAGCAGCTTAGCGACGGGGGCCCCATCGTATTTT. Complete variable domain (other parts from reference TRBV7-2 and TRBJ2-3): GAGVSQSPSNKVTEKGKDVELRCDPISGHTALYWYRQSLGQGLEFLIYFQGNSAPDKSGLPSDRFSAERTGGSVSTLTIQRTQQEDSAVYLCASSLATGAPSYFGPGTRLTVL.

This clonotype was detected only a few times. This rearrangement joins TRBV28 to TRBJ2-7, with a possible D match to TRBD2 (6 bases). CDR3 length equals 12 residues. V was pared by 5 bases and J by 2 bases, with 7 bases between. Germline V gene lookup returns CDR1 MDHEN and CDR2 SYDVKM. The CDR3 spells CASSPGAYEQYF. DNA of the CDR3: TGTGCCAGCAGTCCGGGGGCCTACGAGCAGTACTTC.

This chain uses TRBV29-1 with TRBJ2-1, with unresolved D. Germline V gene lookup returns CDR1 SQVTM and CDR2 ANQGSEA. This CDR3 spans 12 amino acids. The ends were cut back, 7 bases at V and 10 bases at J, with 17 bases in the middle. CDR3: CSGQQMSREQFF. The CDR3 DNA follows: TGCAGCGGGCAACAAATGAGCCGGGAGCAGTTCTTC.

The chain carries TRBV12-3 or TRBV12-4 and TRBJ2-3, with D unresolved. V lost 1 base to trimming and J lost 6 bases, with 5 bases between them. CDR3 length equals 12 residues. The CDR3 sequence: CASSLVSDTQYF. The CDR3 bases are TGTGCCAGCAGTTTAGTCTCCGATACGCAGTATTTT.